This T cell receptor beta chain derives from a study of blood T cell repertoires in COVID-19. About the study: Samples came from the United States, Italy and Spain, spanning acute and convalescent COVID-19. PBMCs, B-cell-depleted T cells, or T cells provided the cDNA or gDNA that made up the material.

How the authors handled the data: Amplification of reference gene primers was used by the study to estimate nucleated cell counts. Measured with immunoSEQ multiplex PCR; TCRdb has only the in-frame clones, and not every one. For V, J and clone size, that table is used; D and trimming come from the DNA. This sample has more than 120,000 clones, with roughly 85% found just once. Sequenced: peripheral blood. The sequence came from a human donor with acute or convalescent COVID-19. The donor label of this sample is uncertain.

CDR3 in DNA: TGCGCCAGCAGCGTACTAGCGGAATTCACCGGGGAGCTGTTTTTT. It is translated as CASSVLAEFTGELFF. This chain joins TRBV5-1 and TRBJ2-2; TRBD2 agrees at 8 bases. The CDR3 contains 15 residues. Germline trimming cut 4 bases from V and 4 bases from J; bases unmatched to any gene: 6. Per the germline V gene, CDR1 is SGHRS and CDR2 is YFSETQ.